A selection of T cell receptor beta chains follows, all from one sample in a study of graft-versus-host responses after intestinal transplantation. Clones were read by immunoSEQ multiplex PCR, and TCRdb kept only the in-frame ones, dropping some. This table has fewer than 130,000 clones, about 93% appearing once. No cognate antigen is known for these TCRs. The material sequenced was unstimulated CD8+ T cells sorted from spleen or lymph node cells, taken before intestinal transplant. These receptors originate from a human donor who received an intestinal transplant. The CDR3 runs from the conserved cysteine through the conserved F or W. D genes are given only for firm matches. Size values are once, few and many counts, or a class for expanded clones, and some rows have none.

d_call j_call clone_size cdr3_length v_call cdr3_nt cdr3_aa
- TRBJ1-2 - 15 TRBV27 TGTGCCAGCAGTGCATCAGGGTCCCCTGGCTATGGCTACACCTTC CASSASGSPGYGYTF
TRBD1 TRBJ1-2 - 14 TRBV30 TGTGCCTGGACCGAGATGAGGGGGCTATATGGCTACACCTTC CAWTEMRGLYGYTF
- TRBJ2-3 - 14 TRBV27 TGTGCCAGCAGTTTATCGGACTTCACAGATACGCAGTATTTT CASSLSDFTDTQYF
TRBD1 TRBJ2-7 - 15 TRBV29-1 TGCAGCGTTGAAGCCTCGGGACAGGGGGATTACGAGCAGTACTTC CSVEASGQGDYEQYF
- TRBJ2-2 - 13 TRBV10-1 TGCGCCAGCAGTGAGTCCCTCAACGGGGAGCTGTTTTTT CASSESLNGELFF
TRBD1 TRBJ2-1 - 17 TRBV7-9 TGTGCCAGCAGCTCAACCATTAAGGGGGCCCCCTACAATGAGCAGTTCTTC CASSSTIKGAPYNEQFF
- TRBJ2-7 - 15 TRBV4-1 TGCGCCAGCAGCCAAAACCGGGCGGGCACCTACGAGCAGTACTTC CASSQNRAGTYEQYF
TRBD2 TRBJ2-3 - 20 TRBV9 TGTGCCAGCAGCGTCCCTAGTTTTGAGGGAGGGTCGGGGTTCACAGATACGCAGTATTTT CASSVPSFEGGSGFTDTQYF
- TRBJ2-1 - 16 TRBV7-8 TGTGCCAGCAGCTCCGCCCGGCTAGTGGCCTACAATGAGCAGTTCTTC CASSSARLVAYNEQFF
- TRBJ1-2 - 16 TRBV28 TGTGCCAGCAGTTTGAATCAAGACAGGTTTGGCTATGGCTACACCTTC CASSLNQDRFGYGYTF
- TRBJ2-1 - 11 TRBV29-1 TGCAGCGTGATCGACAGTAATGAGCAGTTCTTC CSVIDSNEQFF
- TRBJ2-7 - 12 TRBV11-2 TGTGCCAGCAGCTTGGGCAGCTACGAGCAGTACTTC CASSLGSYEQYF
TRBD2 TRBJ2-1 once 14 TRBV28 TGTGCCAGCAGCAGAACTAGCGGAATCAATGAGCAGTTCTTC CASSRTSGINEQFF
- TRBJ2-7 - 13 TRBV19 TGTGCCAGTAGTGGGGGTTCATCCTACGAGCAGTACTTC CASSGGSSYEQYF
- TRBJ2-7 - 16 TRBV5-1 TGCGCCAGCAGCTTGTATTTAGAGGGCCCCACCTACGAGCAGTACTTC CASSLYLEGPTYEQYF
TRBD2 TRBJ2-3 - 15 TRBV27 TGTGCCAGCAGTCTAACTAGCGGGAGCACAGATACGCAGTATTTT CASSLTSGSTDTQYF
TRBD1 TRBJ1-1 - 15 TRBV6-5 TGTGCCAGCAGTTACCGGGACAGGGGGCCTACTGAAGCTTTCTTT CASSYRDRGPTEAFF
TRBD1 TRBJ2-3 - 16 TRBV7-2 TGTGCCAGCAGCTTAGAGGGCAGGGGGCGAACAGATACGCAGTATTTT CASSLEGRGRTDTQYF
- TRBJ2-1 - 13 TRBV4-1 TGCGCCAGCAGCCAAGTTCAGGGGAATGAGCAGTTCTTC CASSQVQGNEQFF
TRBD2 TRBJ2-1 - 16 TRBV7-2 TGTGCCAGCACCAGAACTGCGGGAGATCTGTACAATGAGCAGTTCTTC CASTRTAGDLYNEQFF
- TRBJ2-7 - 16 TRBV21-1 TGTGCCAGCAGCATAAGCCGGGACAGGGGTATCTACGAGCAGTACTTC CASSISRDRGIYEQYF
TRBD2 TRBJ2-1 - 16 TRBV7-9 TGTGCCAGCAGCTCTAATAGCGGGGCGGGACCCAATGAGCAGTTCTTC CASSSNSGAGPNEQFF
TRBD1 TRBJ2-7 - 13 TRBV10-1 TGCGCCAGCAGTGGGACAGGGGGAGGGGAGCAGTACTTC CASSGTGGGEQYF
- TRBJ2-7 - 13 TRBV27 TGTGCCAGCATGGGCCCGAAGGACAACGAGCAGTACTTC CASMGPKDNEQYF
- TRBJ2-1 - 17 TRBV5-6 TGTGCCAGCAGCTTGAGGCCGGGCATCCTCTCCTACAATGAGCAGTTCTTC CASSLRPGILSYNEQFF
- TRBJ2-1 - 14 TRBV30 TGTGCCTGGAACATGGGGCCGAGGTCCAATGAGCAGTTCTTC CAWNMGPRSNEQFF
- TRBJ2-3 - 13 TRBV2 TGTGCCAGCAGTCCGGAGGGCACAGATACGCAGTATTTT CASSPEGTDTQYF
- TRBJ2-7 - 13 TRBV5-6 TGTGCCAGCAGCTTCGGACAGCCCTACGAGCAGTACTTC CASSFGQPYEQYF
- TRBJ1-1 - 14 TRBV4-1 TGCGCCAGCAGCACTACCCCGGACAACCCCGAAGCTTTCTTT CASSTTPDNPEAFF
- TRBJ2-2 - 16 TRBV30 TGTGCCTGGAGCGGAGGGCCGGGTAGGGAGACCGGGGAGCTGTTTTTT CAWSGGPGRETGELFF
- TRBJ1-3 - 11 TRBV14 TGTGCCAGCAGCCTCAGCAACACCATATATTTT CASSLSNTIYF
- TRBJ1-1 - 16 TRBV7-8 TGTGCCAGCAGCCCTCCGGACGGTTACGGGGCCACTGAAGCTTTCTTT CASSPPDGYGATEAFF
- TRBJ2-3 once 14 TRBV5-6 TGTGCCAGCAGCCTGGACAGAGACACAGATACGCAGTATTTT CASSLDRDTDTQYF
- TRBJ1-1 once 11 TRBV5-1 TGCGCCAGCTACCGGGGGACTGAAGCTTTCTTT CASYRGTEAFF
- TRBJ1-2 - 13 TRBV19 TGTGCCAGCTACTTCGGGCCCAACTATGGCTACACCTTC CASYFGPNYGYTF
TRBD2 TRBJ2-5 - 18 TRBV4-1 TGCGCCAGCAGCCATTCCCCGGGACTAGCGGGAGTTGGAGAGACCCAGTACTTC CASSHSPGLAGVGETQYF
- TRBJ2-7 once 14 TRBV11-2 TGTGCCAGCAGCTTGACCAGGGGAGCCTACGAGCAGTACTTC CASSLTRGAYEQYF
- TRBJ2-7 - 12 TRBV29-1 TGCAGCGCCGAAGCAGGGAGCTACGAGCAGTACTTC CSAEAGSYEQYF
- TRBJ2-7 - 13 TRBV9 TGTGCCAGCCCGCGGAACCGGTCCTACGAGCAGTACTTC CASPRNRSYEQYF
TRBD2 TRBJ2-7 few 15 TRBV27 TGTGCCAGCAGTTTATCGGGGGGGGGTCTTTACGAGCAGTACTTC CASSLSGGGLYEQYF
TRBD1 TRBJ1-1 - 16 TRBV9 TGTGCCAGCAGCGCAGATGGACAGGGGGTCAACACTGAAGCTTTCTTT CASSADGQGVNTEAFF
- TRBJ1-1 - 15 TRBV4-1 TGCGCCAGCAGCCAAGTTCCGTTGGGTCTGTTTGAAGCTTTCTTT CASSQVPLGLFEAFF
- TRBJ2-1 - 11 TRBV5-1 TGCGCCAGCACCAGGGGATATGAGCAGTTCTTC CASTRGYEQFF
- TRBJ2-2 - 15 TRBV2 TGTGCCAGCAGTGTGAACTGGTGGAACACCGGGGAGCTGTTTTTT CASSVNWWNTGELFF
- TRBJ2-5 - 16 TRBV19 TGTGCCAGTAGTGAACACGAGGGACCCGTGTTGGAGACCCAGTACTTC CASSEHEGPVLETQYF
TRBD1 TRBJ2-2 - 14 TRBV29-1 TGCAGCGTTGAGGTGACAGGGGACACCGGGGAGCTGTTTTTT CSVEVTGDTGELFF
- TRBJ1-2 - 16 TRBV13 TGTGCCAGCAGCTTAGAAGACTTGCCGGGAAACTATGGCTACACCTTC CASSLEDLPGNYGYTF
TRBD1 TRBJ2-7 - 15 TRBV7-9 TGTGCCAGCAGTTCAACAGGGGGTGATTACTACGAGCAGTACTTC CASSSTGGDYYEQYF
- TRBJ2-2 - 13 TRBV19 TGTGCCAGTAGTGGACAAGTCACCGGGGAGCTGTTTTTT CASSGQVTGELFF
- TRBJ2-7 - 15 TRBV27 TGTGCCAGCAGTTTATGGGGACCAGGTGGCTACGAGCAGTACTTC CASSLWGPGGYEQYF
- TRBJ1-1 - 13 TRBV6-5 TGTGCCAGCAGGGGGTCACAGGGACCTGAAGCTTTCTTT CASRGSQGPEAFF
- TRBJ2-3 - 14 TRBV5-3 TGTGCCAGAAGCCATCAGATTTACGCAGATACGCAGTATTTT CARSHQIYADTQYF
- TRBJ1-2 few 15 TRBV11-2 TGTGCCAGCAGCGGGCACGGGCCTCTTCGCTATGGCTACACCTTC CASSGHGPLRYGYTF
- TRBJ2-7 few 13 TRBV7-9 TGTGCCAGCAGCTTGTGGGGACAAGACGAGCAGTACTTC CASSLWGQDEQYF
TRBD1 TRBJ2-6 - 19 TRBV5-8 TGTGCCAGCAGCTTTTCCGGGACAGTTTCTTTCTCTGGGGCCAACGTCCTGACTTTC CASSFSGTVSFSGANVLTF